This is a list of T cell receptor beta chains from one sample in a study of graft-versus-host responses after intestinal transplantation. Generated by immunoSEQ multiplex PCR, the TCRdb table keeps only in-frame clones and is missing some. The data hold over 75,000 clones, with approximately 85% observed a single time. Sequenced material: PBMCs, taken 255 days after intestinal transplant. The receptors were gathered from a human patient who received an intestinal transplant, so some T cells may come from the graft donor. CDR3s include the opening cysteine and the closing phenylalanine or tryptophan. Fields, in order: CDR3 length, V gene, D gene, J gene, clone size, CDR3 DNA, CDR3 protein. The D gene is left open where the match is weak. Rows may omit the clone size; those that give it use once, few, many or a size class.

cdr3_length: 14; v_call: TRBV27; d_call: TRBD1; j_call: TRBJ2-2; clone_size: few; cdr3_nt: TGTGCCAGCAGCTCCGGGACAGGGAGCGGGGAGCTGTTTTTT; cdr3_aa: CASSSGTGSGELFF
cdr3_length: 13; v_call: TRBV5-4; d_call: NA; j_call: TRBJ2-2; clone_size: NA; cdr3_nt: TGTGCCAGCAGCGGAGATTACAGCGGGGAGCTGTTTTTT; cdr3_aa: CASSGDYSGELFF
cdr3_length: 13; v_call: TRBV7-8; d_call: NA; j_call: TRBJ1-2; clone_size: NA; cdr3_nt: TGTGCCAGCAGCTTAGCCAGATTATTGGGCTACACCTTC; cdr3_aa: CASSLARLLGYTF
cdr3_length: 14; v_call: TRBV28; d_call: NA; j_call: TRBJ2-2; clone_size: NA; cdr3_nt: TGTGCCAGCAGTCCCCGGGGCCCCACCGGGGAGCTGTTTTTT; cdr3_aa: CASSPRGPTGELFF
cdr3_length: 15; v_call: TRBV28; d_call: NA; j_call: TRBJ2-3; clone_size: NA; cdr3_nt: TGTGCCAGCAGTTTGGCTAGGACAGCCACAGATACGCAGTATTTT; cdr3_aa: CASSLARTATDTQYF
cdr3_length: 14; v_call: TRBV11-2; d_call: NA; j_call: TRBJ2-7; clone_size: NA; cdr3_nt: TGTGCCAGCAGCCCTCAGGACGGGTACTACGAGCAGTACTTC; cdr3_aa: CASSPQDGYYEQYF
cdr3_length: 11; v_call: TRBV25-1; d_call: TRBD1; j_call: TRBJ2-7; clone_size: NA; cdr3_nt: TGTGCCAGCTCCAGGGGGTACGAGCAGTACTTC; cdr3_aa: CASSRGYEQYF
cdr3_length: 16; v_call: TRBV6-4; d_call: NA; j_call: TRBJ2-3; clone_size: NA; cdr3_nt: TGTGCCAGCAGTGAAAAAGGGGCCGGGGGACGAGATACGCAGTATTTT; cdr3_aa: CASSEKGAGGRDTQYF
cdr3_length: 13; v_call: TRBV21-1; d_call: NA; j_call: TRBJ1-2; clone_size: NA; cdr3_nt: TGTGCCAGCAGCAATGTTTGGTACTATGGCTACACCTTC; cdr3_aa: CASSNVWYYGYTF
cdr3_length: 16; v_call: TRBV6-6; d_call: TRBD1; j_call: TRBJ2-2; clone_size: NA; cdr3_nt: TGTGCCAGCAGCCCCGGGGACAGGGTCAACACCGGGGAGCTGTTTTTT; cdr3_aa: CASSPGDRVNTGELFF
cdr3_length: 15; v_call: TRBV30; d_call: TRBD1; j_call: TRBJ1-5; clone_size: NA; cdr3_nt: TGTGCCTGGAGTGTACCGGACAGGGCAAGTCAGCCCCAGCATTTT; cdr3_aa: CAWSVPDRASQPQHF
cdr3_length: 13; v_call: TRBV5-1; d_call: NA; j_call: TRBJ2-5; clone_size: NA; cdr3_nt: TGCGCCAGCCGTGTGACACAGCCAGAGACCCAGTACTTC; cdr3_aa: CASRVTQPETQYF
cdr3_length: 16; v_call: TRBV4-1; d_call: NA; j_call: TRBJ1-3; clone_size: NA; cdr3_nt: TGCGCCAGCAGCCAAGCCAGGACAGTCGCTGGAAACACCATATATTTT; cdr3_aa: CASSQARTVAGNTIYF
cdr3_length: 14; v_call: TRBV4-1; d_call: NA; j_call: TRBJ2-2; clone_size: once; cdr3_nt: TGCGCCAGCAGCCAAGGGGGTCCGTCGAGGGAGCTGTTTTTT; cdr3_aa: CASSQGGPSRELFF
cdr3_length: 15; v_call: TRBV7-2; d_call: NA; j_call: TRBJ1-1; clone_size: few; cdr3_nt: TGTGCCAGCAGCTTAGACATCGCAGCGAACACTGAAGCTTTCTTT; cdr3_aa: CASSLDIAANTEAFF
cdr3_length: 15; v_call: TRBV28; d_call: TRBD2; j_call: TRBJ2-1; clone_size: NA; cdr3_nt: TGTGCCAGCAGTCGGGGACTAGCCGATTACAATGAGCAGTTCTTC; cdr3_aa: CASSRGLADYNEQFF
cdr3_length: 14; v_call: TRBV28; d_call: NA; j_call: TRBJ2-1; clone_size: NA; cdr3_nt: TGTGCCAGCAGTTTGAGCGGGTCCTACAATGAGCAGTTCTTC; cdr3_aa: CASSLSGSYNEQFF
cdr3_length: 15; v_call: TRBV11-2; d_call: TRBD2; j_call: TRBJ2-1; clone_size: NA; cdr3_nt: TGTGCCAGCAGCCTAGCGGCGACAACCTACAATGAGCAGTTCTTC; cdr3_aa: CASSLAATTYNEQFF
cdr3_length: 14; v_call: TRBV21-1; d_call: NA; j_call: TRBJ2-6; clone_size: few; cdr3_nt: TGTGCCAGCAGCAGGGTTTATGGGGCCAACGTCCTGACTTTC; cdr3_aa: CASSRVYGANVLTF
cdr3_length: 14; v_call: TRBV7-2; d_call: NA; j_call: TRBJ1-6; clone_size: NA; cdr3_nt: TGTGCCAGCAGCTTAGCGGACCAGGGTCGGACCCTCCACTTT; cdr3_aa: CASSLADQGRTLHF
cdr3_length: 15; v_call: TRBV6-5; d_call: NA; j_call: TRBJ2-7; clone_size: NA; cdr3_nt: TGTGCCAGCAGTTATTCGGCAGGGGATATCACCGAGCAGTACTTC; cdr3_aa: CASSYSAGDITEQYF
cdr3_length: 13; v_call: TRBV11-1; d_call: NA; j_call: TRBJ2-4; clone_size: NA; cdr3_nt: TGTGCCAGCAGCGCCGGGAGCCCAAACATTCAGTACTTC; cdr3_aa: CASSAGSPNIQYF
cdr3_length: 16; v_call: TRBV27; d_call: TRBD2; j_call: TRBJ2-2; clone_size: NA; cdr3_nt: TGTGCCAGCAGTTTCGGTTCTAGCGGCGTCACCGGGGAGCTGTTTTTT; cdr3_aa: CASSFGSSGVTGELFF
cdr3_length: 14; v_call: TRBV5-1; d_call: NA; j_call: TRBJ2-5; clone_size: NA; cdr3_nt: TGCGCCAGCAGCTTGAGGCTAGCTGGGGAGACCCAGTACTTC; cdr3_aa: CASSLRLAGETQYF
cdr3_length: 15; v_call: TRBV6-6; d_call: NA; j_call: TRBJ2-6; clone_size: NA; cdr3_nt: TGTGCCAGCACTGTCCTGCCCTCTGGGGCCAACGTCCTGACTTTC; cdr3_aa: CASTVLPSGANVLTF
cdr3_length: 15; v_call: TRBV6-6; d_call: TRBD1; j_call: TRBJ1-4; clone_size: NA; cdr3_nt: TGTGCCAGCAGTTACCGGGACAGGTTCCAGGAAAAACTGTTTTTT; cdr3_aa: CASSYRDRFQEKLFF
cdr3_length: 15; v_call: TRBV15; d_call: NA; j_call: TRBJ1-2; clone_size: NA; cdr3_nt: TGTGCCACCAGCAGAAGGGACCTCTCGGTAGGCGGCTACACCTTC; cdr3_aa: CATSRRDLSVGGYTF
cdr3_length: 14; v_call: TRBV6-5; d_call: NA; j_call: TRBJ2-5; clone_size: NA; cdr3_nt: TGTGCCAGCAGTTACTTGCGGGGCGAAGAGACCCAGTACTTC; cdr3_aa: CASSYLRGEETQYF
cdr3_length: 17; v_call: TRBV5-6; d_call: TRBD2; j_call: TRBJ2-6; clone_size: NA; cdr3_nt: TGTGCCAGCAGCTCCGGACTAGCGGGGGCTGGGGCCAACGTCCTGACTTTC; cdr3_aa: CASSSGLAGAGANVLTF
cdr3_length: 14; v_call: TRBV18; d_call: NA; j_call: TRBJ1-4; clone_size: NA; cdr3_nt: TGTGCCAGCTCACCCTGGGGGGAACGTGAAAAACTGTTTTTT; cdr3_aa: CASSPWGEREKLFF
cdr3_length: 16; v_call: TRBV2; d_call: NA; j_call: TRBJ1-5; clone_size: NA; cdr3_nt: TGTGCCAGCAGTGAAACCGACATATATAGCAATCAGCCCCAGCATTTT; cdr3_aa: CASSETDIYSNQPQHF
cdr3_length: 14; v_call: TRBV30; d_call: NA; j_call: TRBJ1-1; clone_size: once; cdr3_nt: TGTGCCTGGAAAGAGGGCAGGCGGGACACTGAAGCTTTCTTT; cdr3_aa: CAWKEGRRDTEAFF
cdr3_length: 15; v_call: TRBV19; d_call: NA; j_call: TRBJ1-2; clone_size: NA; cdr3_nt: TGTGCCAGTAGTGGATACACCGCCGAGAACTATGGCTACACCTTC; cdr3_aa: CASSGYTAENYGYTF
cdr3_length: 14; v_call: TRBV19; d_call: TRBD1; j_call: TRBJ1-5; clone_size: NA; cdr3_nt: TGTGCCAGTAGTATCCCACAGGGGGATCAGCCCCAGCATTTT; cdr3_aa: CASSIPQGDQPQHF
cdr3_length: 11; v_call: TRBV10-1; d_call: NA; j_call: TRBJ2-7; clone_size: NA; cdr3_nt: TGCGCCAGCAGTGACGGCTACGAGCAGTACTTC; cdr3_aa: CASSDGYEQYF
cdr3_length: 15; v_call: TRBV11-3; d_call: NA; j_call: TRBJ2-3; clone_size: NA; cdr3_nt: TGTGCCAGCAGCTTTCGAGGCGGGAAGCCAGATACGCAGTATTTT; cdr3_aa: CASSFRGGKPDTQYF
cdr3_length: 13; v_call: TRBV28; d_call: NA; j_call: TRBJ2-3; clone_size: NA; cdr3_nt: TGTGCCAGCAGTTTATCAGGGGCTGATACGCAGTATTTT; cdr3_aa: CASSLSGADTQYF
cdr3_length: 13; v_call: TRBV7-2; d_call: NA; j_call: TRBJ2-3; clone_size: NA; cdr3_nt: TGTGCCAGCAGCTTATTCTACACAGATACGCAGTATTTT; cdr3_aa: CASSLFYTDTQYF
cdr3_length: 14; v_call: TRBV6-1; d_call: TRBD1; j_call: TRBJ1-2; clone_size: NA; cdr3_nt: TGTGCCAGCAGTGCTTGGGACAGATACTGTGGCTACACCTTC; cdr3_aa: CASSAWDRYCGYTF
cdr3_length: 15; v_call: TRBV29-1; d_call: NA; j_call: TRBJ1-1; clone_size: NA; cdr3_nt: TGCAGCGTTGAAGAGGGTCCGGAGGACAGAGAGTTGCGACTCTTT; cdr3_aa: CSVEEGPEDRELRLF
cdr3_length: 12; v_call: TRBV5-1; d_call: NA; j_call: TRBJ1-2; clone_size: NA; cdr3_nt: TGCGCCAGCAGCTTGGGGGGGCGCGGCTACACCTTC; cdr3_aa: CASSLGGRGYTF
cdr3_length: 16; v_call: TRBV5-8; d_call: TRBD1; j_call: TRBJ1-5; clone_size: NA; cdr3_nt: TGTGCCAGCAGCTTGTTGACAGGGGTCAGCAATCAGCCCCAGCATTTT; cdr3_aa: CASSLLTGVSNQPQHF
cdr3_length: 14; v_call: TRBV27; d_call: NA; j_call: TRBJ2-1; clone_size: NA; cdr3_nt: TGTGCCAGCAGTTTCTCCCCACCCAGAGAAGAGCAGTTCTTC; cdr3_aa: CASSFSPPREEQFF
cdr3_length: 14; v_call: TRBV6-5; d_call: NA; j_call: TRBJ2-7; clone_size: NA; cdr3_nt: TGTGCCAGCAAGATTCGGGGGAGCTCCTACGAGCAGTACTTC; cdr3_aa: CASKIRGSSYEQYF
cdr3_length: 19; v_call: TRBV21-1; d_call: NA; j_call: TRBJ2-1; clone_size: NA; cdr3_nt: TGTGCCAGCAGCAAAGCCTGGACTAGCGGGACGAGGTCCTACAATGAGCAGTTCTTC; cdr3_aa: CASSKAWTSGTRSYNEQFF
cdr3_length: 17; v_call: TRBV5-6; d_call: TRBD1; j_call: TRBJ2-5; clone_size: NA; cdr3_nt: TGTGCCAGCAGCTTATATCGAACCGACAGGGTGGGAGAGACCCAGTACTTC; cdr3_aa: CASSLYRTDRVGETQYF
cdr3_length: 16; v_call: TRBV6-5; d_call: TRBD1; j_call: TRBJ2-5; clone_size: once; cdr3_nt: TGTGCCAGCAGTTACTCGACAGGGGATGCGAGGGAGACCCAGTACTTC; cdr3_aa: CASSYSTGDARETQYF
cdr3_length: 11; v_call: TRBV4-1; d_call: NA; j_call: TRBJ1-1; clone_size: NA; cdr3_nt: TGCGCCAGCAGCCAAGGGGAGGAAGCTTTCTTT; cdr3_aa: CASSQGEEAFF
cdr3_length: 14; v_call: TRBV27; d_call: NA; j_call: TRBJ2-3; clone_size: NA; cdr3_nt: TGTGCCAGCAGTTTATCTCCATTCACAGATACGCAGTATTTT; cdr3_aa: CASSLSPFTDTQYF
cdr3_length: 15; v_call: TRBV28; d_call: TRBD1; j_call: TRBJ2-7; clone_size: NA; cdr3_nt: TGTGCCAGCAGCTCCGACCGGGACAGGGCCTACGAGCAGTACTTC; cdr3_aa: CASSSDRDRAYEQYF
cdr3_length: 13; v_call: TRBV29-1; d_call: NA; j_call: TRBJ1-2; clone_size: NA; cdr3_nt: TGCAGCGTTTACGTAGACGGAATCTATGGCTACACCTTC; cdr3_aa: CSVYVDGIYGYTF
cdr3_length: 12; v_call: TRBV6-6; d_call: NA; j_call: TRBJ2-7; clone_size: NA; cdr3_nt: TGTGCCAGCACCCTCGGGACCTACGAGCAGTACTTC; cdr3_aa: CASTLGTYEQYF
cdr3_length: 16; v_call: TRBV27; d_call: TRBD1; j_call: TRBJ2-3; clone_size: NA; cdr3_nt: TGTGCCAGCTCCGCGATGGACAGGGTGAAAACAGATACGCAGTATTTT; cdr3_aa: CASSAMDRVKTDTQYF
cdr3_length: 14; v_call: TRBV7-2; d_call: NA; j_call: TRBJ1-3; clone_size: once; cdr3_nt: TGTGCCTGCCCTCAGGACAGCGCTGGAAACACCATATATTTT; cdr3_aa: CACPQDSAGNTIYF